The sequence of this TCR beta chain was determined in a study of OX40 agonist ivuxolimab in advanced cancers. V lost 1 base and J 2 bases, leaving 13 bases between the germline ends. This CDR3 has 16 amino acids. Germline CDR1 and CDR2: MNHEY and SMNVEV (reference sequence). Only in-frame clones appear in the TCRdb table, and some are missing; sequencing was by immunoSEQ multiplex PCR. The profile covers about 12,000 clones, with about 85% appearing a single time and about 20% taken by the ten largest. This chain connects TRBV27 to TRBJ2-3; the D gene is possibly TRBD1 (6 bases). This clonotype originated in an adult with an advanced solid tumor such as melanoma, head and neck, liver or kidney cancer. The sample consisted of CD4+ or CD8+ T cells sorted from blood, taken in a trial of the OX40 agonist ivuxolimab. This chain's CDR3 is CASSLLGAQNTDTQYF. In DNA form, the CDR3 reads TGTGCCAGCAGTTTATTGGGGGCCCAAAACACAGATACGCAGTATTTT.